The text below deals with one T cell receptor beta chain. The time point denotes: technical triplicate 2. These data belong to a study of neurological immune-mediated disorders. This CDR3 is 14 amino acids long. CDR1 and CDR2 from the germline V gene are MDHEN and SYDVKM. Trimming left V 6 bases short and J 3 bases short, with 15 bases between. TCRdb analysed the 5' RACE reads with MiXCR anew, one entry per CDR3 protein. The data hold about 55,000 distinct CDR3 sequences, with around 24% observed a single time. The receptor comes from a man in his 60s with HTLV-1-associated myelopathy (HAM/TSP). The V and J genes are TRBV28 and TRBJ2-7; D possibly corresponds to TRBD2 (6 bases). The specimen sequenced was PBMCs. The CDR3 nucleotides read TGTGCCAGCAGCCACCATGGGGGAGGCTACGAGCAGTACTTC. This gives the protein CASSHHGGGYEQYF.